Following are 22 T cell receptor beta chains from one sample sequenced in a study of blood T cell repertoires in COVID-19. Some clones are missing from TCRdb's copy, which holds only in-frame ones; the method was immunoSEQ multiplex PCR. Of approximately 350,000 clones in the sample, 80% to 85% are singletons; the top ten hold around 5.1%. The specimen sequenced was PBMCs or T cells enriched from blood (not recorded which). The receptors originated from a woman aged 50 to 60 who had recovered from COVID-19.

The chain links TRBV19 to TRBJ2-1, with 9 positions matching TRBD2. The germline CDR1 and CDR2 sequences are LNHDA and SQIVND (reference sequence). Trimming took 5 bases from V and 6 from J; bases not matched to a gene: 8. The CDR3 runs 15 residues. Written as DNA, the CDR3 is TGTGCCAGTAGTTCACCAGCGGGGGGCACCAATGAGCAGTTCTTC. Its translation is CASSSPAGGTNEQFF.

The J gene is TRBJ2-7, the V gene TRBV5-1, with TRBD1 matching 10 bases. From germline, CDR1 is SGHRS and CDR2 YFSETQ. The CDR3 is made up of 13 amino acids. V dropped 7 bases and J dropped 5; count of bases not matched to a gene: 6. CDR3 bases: TGCGCCAGCTCTCGGGACAGGGGCAACGAGCAGTACTTC. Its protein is CASSRDRGNEQYF.

The CDR3, as DNA: TGTGCCAGCAGCCTGGTTAGCGGGGGGGACAATGAGCAGTTCTTC. Translated, it gives CASSLVSGGDNEQFF. The rearrangement uses TRBV2 and TRBJ2-1; 11 bases fit TRBD2. The CDR3 runs to 15 residues. Trimming at V came to 6 bases and at J to 5 bases, leaving 6 bases not matched to a gene. CDR1 is SNHLY and CDR2 is FYNNEI in the germline V gene.

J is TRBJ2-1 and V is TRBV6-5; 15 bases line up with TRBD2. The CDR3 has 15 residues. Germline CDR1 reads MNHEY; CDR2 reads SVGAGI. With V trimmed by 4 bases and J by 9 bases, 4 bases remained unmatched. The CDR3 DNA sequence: TGTGCCAGCAGTTGGACTAGCGGGGGGGAGGGTGAGCAGTTCTTC. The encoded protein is CASSWTSGGEGEQFF.

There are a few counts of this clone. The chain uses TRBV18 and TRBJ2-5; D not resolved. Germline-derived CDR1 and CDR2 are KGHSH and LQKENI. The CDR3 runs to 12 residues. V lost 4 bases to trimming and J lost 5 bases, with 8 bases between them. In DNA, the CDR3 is TGTGCCAGCTCACTTGAGAGGGAGACCCAGTACTTC. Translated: CASSLERETQYF.

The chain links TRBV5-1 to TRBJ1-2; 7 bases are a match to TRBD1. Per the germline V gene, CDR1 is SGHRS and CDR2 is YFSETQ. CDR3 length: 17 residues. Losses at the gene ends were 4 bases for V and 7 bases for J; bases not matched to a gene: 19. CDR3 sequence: CASSPGPDRRTLGGYTF. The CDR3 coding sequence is TGCGCCAGCAGCCCGGGGCCGGACAGGCGGACCCTCGGTGGCTACACCTTC.

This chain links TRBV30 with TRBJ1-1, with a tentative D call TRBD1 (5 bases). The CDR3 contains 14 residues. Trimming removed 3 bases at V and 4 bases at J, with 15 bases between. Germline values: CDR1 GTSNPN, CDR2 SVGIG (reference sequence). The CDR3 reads CAWRGGFGSTEAFF. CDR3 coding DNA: TGTGCCTGGAGGGGGGGATTTGGAAGCACTGAAGCTTTCTTT.

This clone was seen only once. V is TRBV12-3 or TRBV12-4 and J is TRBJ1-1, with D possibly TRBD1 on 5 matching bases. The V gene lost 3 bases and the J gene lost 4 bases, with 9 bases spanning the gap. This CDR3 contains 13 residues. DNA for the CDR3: TGTGCCAGCAGTTTCGAGGGACTCACTGAAGCTTTCTTT. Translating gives CASSFEGLTEAFF.

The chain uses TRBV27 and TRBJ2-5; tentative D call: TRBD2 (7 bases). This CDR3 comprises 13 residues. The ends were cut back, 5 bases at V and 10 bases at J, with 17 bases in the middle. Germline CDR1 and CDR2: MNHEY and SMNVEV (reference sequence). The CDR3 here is CASSRGAVGVQYF. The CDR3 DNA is TGTGCCAGCAGTCGGGGGGCCGTTGGGGTCCAGTACTTC.

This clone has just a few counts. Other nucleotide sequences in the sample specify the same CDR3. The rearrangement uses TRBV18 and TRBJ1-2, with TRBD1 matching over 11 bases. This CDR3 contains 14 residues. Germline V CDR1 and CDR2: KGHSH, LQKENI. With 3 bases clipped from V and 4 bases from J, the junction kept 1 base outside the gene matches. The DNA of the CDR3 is TGTGCCAGCTCACCTGGACAGGGGGCCTATGGCTACACCTTC. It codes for CASSPGQGAYGYTF.

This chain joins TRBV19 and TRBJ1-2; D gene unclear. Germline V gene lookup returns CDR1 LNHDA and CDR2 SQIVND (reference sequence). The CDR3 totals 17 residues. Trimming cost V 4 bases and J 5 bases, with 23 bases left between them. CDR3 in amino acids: CASSKLPPSSALYGYTF. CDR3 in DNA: TGTGCCAGTAGTAAGCTCCCGCCCTCCAGCGCCCTTTATGGCTACACCTTC.

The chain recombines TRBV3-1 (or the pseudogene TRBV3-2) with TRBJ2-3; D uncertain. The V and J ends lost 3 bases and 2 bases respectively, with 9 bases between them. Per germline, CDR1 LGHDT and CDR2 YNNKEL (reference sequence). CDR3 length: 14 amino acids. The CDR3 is CASSQALFTDTQYF. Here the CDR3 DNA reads TGTGCCAGCAGCCAGGCCCTTTTCACAGATACGCAGTATTTT.

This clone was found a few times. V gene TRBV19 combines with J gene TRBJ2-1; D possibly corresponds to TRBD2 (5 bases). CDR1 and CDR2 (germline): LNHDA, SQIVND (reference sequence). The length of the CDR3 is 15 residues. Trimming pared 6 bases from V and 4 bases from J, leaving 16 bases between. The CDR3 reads CASSLDSSPYNEQFF. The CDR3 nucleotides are TGTGCCAGTAGCTTGGACTCCTCACCTTACAATGAGCAGTTCTTC.

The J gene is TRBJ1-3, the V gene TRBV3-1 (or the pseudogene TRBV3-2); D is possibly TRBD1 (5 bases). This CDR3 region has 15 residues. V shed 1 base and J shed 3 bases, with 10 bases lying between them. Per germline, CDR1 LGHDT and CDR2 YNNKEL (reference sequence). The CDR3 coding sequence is TGTGCCAGCAGCCAAGGGTCAGGGTATGGAAACACCATATATTTT. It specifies CASSQGSGYGNTIYF.

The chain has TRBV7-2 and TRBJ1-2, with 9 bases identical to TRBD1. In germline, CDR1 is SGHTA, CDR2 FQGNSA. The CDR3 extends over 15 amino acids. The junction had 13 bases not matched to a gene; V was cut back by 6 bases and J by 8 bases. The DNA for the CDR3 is TGTGCCAGCAGTCTTACGGACAGGGGAATTAAAGGCTACACCTTC. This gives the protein CASSLTDRGIKGYTF. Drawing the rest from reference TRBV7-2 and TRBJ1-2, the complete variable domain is GAGVSQSPSNKVTEKGKDVELRCDPISGHTALYWYRQSLGQGLEFLIYFQGNSAPDKSGLPSDRFSAERTGGSVSTLTIQRTQQEDSAVYLCASSLTDRGIKGYTFGSGTRLTVV.

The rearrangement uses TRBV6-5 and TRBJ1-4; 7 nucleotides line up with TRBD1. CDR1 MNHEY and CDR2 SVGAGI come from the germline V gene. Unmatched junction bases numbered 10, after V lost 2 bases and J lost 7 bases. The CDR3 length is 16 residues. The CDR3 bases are TGTGCCAGCAGTTACACAGGGGTAGTAGGGCCTGAAAAACTGTTTTTT. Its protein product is CASSYTGVVGPEKLFF.

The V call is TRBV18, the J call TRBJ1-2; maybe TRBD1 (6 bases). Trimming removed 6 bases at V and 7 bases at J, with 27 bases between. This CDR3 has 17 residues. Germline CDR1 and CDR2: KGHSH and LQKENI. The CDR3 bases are TGTGCCAGCTCGCCCACGGCAGGAAACAGGGTTTTGGTTGGCTACACCTTC. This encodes CASSPTAGNRVLVGYTF.

In DNA form, the CDR3 reads TGTGCCAGCAGCCAACCAGGGGCCCAGGAGGGCTACACCTTC. Amino acids: CASSQPGAQEGYTF. V usage is TRBV4-2 and J usage is TRBJ1-2; D may be TRBD1 (6 bases). This CDR3 has 14 residues. The germline V gene encodes CDR1 LGHNA and CDR2 YNFKEQ. Trimming stripped 2 bases from V and 8 bases from J, with 15 bases between.

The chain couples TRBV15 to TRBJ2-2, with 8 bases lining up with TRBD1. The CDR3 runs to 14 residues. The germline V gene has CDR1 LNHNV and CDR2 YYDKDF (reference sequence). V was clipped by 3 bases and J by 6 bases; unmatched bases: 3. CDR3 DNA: TGTGCCACCAGCAGTTCAGGGGGCCCCGGGGAGCTGTTTTTT. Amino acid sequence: CATSSSGGPGELFF.

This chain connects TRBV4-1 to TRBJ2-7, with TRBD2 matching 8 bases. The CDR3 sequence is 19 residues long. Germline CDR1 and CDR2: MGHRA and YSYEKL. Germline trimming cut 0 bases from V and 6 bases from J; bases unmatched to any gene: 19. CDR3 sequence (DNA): TGCGCCAGCAGCCAAGATTCGGTCTCGGGGAGCGGGAGCCCTCTCGAGCAGTACTTC. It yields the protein CASSQDSVSGSGSPLEQYF.

This CDR3 is CASRSSYNSPLHF. The DNA for the CDR3 is TGTGCCAGCAGGAGCTCCTATAATTCACCCCTCCACTTT. The gene calls are TRBV9 and TRBJ1-6, with D uncertain. V was trimmed by 5 bases and J by 0 bases, leaving 3 bases between them. The germline gives CDR1 SGDLS, CDR2 YYNGEE. This CDR3 has 13 amino acids.

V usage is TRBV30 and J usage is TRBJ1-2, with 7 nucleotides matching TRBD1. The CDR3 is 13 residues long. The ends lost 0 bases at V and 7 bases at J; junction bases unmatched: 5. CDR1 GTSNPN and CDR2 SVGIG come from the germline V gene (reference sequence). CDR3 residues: CAWSVLGGSGYTF. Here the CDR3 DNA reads TGTGCCTGGAGTGTACTAGGGGGCTCTGGCTACACCTTC.